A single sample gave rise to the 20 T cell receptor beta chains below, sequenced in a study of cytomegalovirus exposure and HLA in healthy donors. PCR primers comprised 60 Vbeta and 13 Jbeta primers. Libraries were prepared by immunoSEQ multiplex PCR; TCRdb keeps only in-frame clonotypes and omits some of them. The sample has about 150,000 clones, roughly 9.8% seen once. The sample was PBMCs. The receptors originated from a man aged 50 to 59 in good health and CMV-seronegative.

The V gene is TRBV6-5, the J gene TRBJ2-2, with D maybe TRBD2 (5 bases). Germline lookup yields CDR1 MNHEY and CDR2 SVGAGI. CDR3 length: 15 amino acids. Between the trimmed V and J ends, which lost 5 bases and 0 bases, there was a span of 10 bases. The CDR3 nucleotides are TGTGCCAGCAGTCGAGGGCTAGCGAACACCGGGGAGCTGTTTTTT. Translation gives CASSRGLANTGELFF.

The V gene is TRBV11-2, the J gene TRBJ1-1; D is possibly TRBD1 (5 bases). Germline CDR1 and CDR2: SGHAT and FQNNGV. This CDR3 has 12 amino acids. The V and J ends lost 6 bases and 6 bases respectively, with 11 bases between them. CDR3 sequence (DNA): TGTGCCAGCAGGTACGGGGGATCTGAAGCTTTCTTT. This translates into CASRYGGSEAFF.

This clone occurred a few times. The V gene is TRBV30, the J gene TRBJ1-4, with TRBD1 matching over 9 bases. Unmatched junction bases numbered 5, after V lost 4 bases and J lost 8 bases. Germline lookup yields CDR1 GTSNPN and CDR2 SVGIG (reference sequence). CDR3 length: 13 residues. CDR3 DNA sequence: TGTGCCTGGACCGGGACAGGGAGGGAAAAACTGTTTTTT. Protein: CAWTGTGREKLFF. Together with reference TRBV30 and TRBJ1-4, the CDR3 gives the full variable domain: SQTIHQWPATLVQPVGSPLSLECTVEGTSNPNLYWYRQAAGRGLQLLFYSVGIGQISSEVPQNLSASRPQDRQFILSSKKLLLSDSGFYLCAWTGTGREKLFFGSGTQLSVL.

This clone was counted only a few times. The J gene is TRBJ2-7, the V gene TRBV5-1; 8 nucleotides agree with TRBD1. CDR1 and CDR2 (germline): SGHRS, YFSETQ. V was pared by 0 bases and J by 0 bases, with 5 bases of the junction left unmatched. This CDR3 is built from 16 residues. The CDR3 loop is CASSLARTGSSYEQYF. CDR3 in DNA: TGCGCCAGCAGCTTGGCCCGGACAGGGAGCTCCTACGAGCAGTACTTC.

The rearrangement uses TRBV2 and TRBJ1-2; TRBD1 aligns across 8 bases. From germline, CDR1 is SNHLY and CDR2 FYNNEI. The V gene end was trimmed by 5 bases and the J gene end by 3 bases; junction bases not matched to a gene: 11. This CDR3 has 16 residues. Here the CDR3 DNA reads TGTGCCAGCAGTCCCGACTTTTCAGGGGGCTACTATGGCTACACCTTC. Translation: CASSPDFSGGYYGYTF.

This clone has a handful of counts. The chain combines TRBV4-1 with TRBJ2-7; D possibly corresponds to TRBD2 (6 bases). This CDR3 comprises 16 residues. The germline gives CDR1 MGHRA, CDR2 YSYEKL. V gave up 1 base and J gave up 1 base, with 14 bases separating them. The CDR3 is CASSQAGGAPSYEQYF. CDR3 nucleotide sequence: TGCGCCAGCAGCCAAGCCGGGGGAGCGCCTTCCTACGAGCAGTACTTC.

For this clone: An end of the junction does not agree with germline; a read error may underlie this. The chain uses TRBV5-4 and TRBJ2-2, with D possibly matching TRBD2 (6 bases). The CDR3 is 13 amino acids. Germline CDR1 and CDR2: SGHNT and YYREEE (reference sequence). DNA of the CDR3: TGCGCCAGCAGCCCTAGGACTAACGGGGAGCTGTTTTTT. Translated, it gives CASSPRTNGELFF.

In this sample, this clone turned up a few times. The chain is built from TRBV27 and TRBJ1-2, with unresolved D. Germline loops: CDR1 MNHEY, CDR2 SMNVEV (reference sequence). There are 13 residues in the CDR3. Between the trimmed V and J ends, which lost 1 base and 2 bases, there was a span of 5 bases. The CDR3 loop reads CASSLYINYGYTF. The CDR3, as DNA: TGTGCCAGCAGTTTATACATAAACTATGGCTACACCTTC.

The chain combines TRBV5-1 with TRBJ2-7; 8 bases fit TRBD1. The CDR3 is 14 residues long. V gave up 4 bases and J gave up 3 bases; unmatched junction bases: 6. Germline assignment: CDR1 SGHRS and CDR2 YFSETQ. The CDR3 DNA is TGCGCCAGCAGCCTAACGACAGGGGTCTACGAGCAGTACTTC. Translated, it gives CASSLTTGVYEQYF.

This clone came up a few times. CDR3 amino acids: CASSHDTNEQFF. The CDR3, as DNA: TGTGCCAGCAGCCACGACACGAATGAGCAGTTCTTC. The rearrangement joins TRBV6-6 to TRBJ2-1; D gene ambiguous. The germline V and J ends were trimmed by 6 bases and 7 bases, with 10 bases remaining between them. The CDR3 loop spans 12 amino acids. The germline V gene encodes CDR1 MNHNY and CDR2 SVGAGI (reference sequence).

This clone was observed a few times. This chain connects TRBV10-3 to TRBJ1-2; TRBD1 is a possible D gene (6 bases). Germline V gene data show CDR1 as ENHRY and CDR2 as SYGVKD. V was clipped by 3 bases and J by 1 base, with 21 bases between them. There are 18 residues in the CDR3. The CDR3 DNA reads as TGTGCCATCAGTGATAAGGGGGTAACGCGGGTGAATAACTATGGCTACACCTTC. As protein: CAISDKGVTRVNNYGYTF.

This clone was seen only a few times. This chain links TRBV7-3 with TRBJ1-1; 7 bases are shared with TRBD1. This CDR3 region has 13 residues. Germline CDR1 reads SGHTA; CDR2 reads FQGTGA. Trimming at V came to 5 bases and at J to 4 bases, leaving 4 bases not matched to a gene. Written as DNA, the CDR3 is TGTGCCAGCAGCACTACAGGGGCCACTGAAGCTTTCTTT. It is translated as CASSTTGATEAFF.

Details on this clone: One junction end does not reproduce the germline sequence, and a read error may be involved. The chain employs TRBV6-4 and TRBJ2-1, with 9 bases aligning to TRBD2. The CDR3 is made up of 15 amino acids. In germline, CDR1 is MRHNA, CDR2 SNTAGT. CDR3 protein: CASSTSGRTYSEQFF. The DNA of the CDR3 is TGTGCCAGCAGTACCAGCGGGAGGACGTACAGTGAGCAGTTCTTC.

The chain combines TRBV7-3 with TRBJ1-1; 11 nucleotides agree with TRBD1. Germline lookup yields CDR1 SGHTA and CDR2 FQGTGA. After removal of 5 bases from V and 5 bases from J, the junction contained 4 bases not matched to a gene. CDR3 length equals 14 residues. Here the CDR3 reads CASSGQGARTEAFF. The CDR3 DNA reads TGTGCCAGCAGCGGACAGGGGGCGAGGACTGAAGCTTTCTTT.

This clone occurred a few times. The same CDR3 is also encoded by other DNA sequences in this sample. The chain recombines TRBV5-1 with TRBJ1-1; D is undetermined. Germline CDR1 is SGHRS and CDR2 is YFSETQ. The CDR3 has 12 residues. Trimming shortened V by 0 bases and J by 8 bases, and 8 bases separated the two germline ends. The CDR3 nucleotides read TGCGCCAGCAGCTTGGCCGGCGGCGAAGCTTTCTTT. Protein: CASSLAGGEAFF.

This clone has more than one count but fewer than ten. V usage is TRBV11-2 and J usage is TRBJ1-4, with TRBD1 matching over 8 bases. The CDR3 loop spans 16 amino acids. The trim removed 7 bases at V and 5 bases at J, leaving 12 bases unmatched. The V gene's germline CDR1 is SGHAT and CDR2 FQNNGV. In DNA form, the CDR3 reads TGTGCCAGCAACGAATGGTCGGACAGGGCAAATGAAAAACTGTTTTTT. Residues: CASNEWSDRANEKLFF.

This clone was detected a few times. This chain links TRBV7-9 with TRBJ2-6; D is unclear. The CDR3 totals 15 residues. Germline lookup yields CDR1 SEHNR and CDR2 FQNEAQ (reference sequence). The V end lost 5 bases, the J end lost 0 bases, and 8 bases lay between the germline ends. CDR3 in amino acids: CASSISHSGANVLTF. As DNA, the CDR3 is TGTGCCAGCAGCATCTCACACTCTGGGGCCAACGTCCTGACTTTC.

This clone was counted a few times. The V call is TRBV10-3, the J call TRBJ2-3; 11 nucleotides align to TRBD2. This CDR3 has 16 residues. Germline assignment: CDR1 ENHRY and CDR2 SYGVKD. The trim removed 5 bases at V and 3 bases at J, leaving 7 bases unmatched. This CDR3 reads CAISYASGGRTDTQYF. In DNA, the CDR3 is TGTGCCATCAGTTACGCTAGCGGGGGGAGGACAGATACGCAGTATTTT.

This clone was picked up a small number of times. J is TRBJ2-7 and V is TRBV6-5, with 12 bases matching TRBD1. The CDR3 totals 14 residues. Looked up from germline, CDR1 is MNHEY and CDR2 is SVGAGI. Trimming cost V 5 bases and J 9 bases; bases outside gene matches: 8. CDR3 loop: CASSRGTGGIGQYF. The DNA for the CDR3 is TGTGCCAGCAGTAGGGGGACAGGGGGCATCGGGCAGTACTTC.

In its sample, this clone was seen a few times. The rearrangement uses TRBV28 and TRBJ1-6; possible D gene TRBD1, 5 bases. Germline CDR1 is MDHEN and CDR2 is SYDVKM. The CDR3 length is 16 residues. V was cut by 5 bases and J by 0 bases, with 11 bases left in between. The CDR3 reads CASSRGRGSYNSPLHF. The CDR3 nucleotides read TGTGCCAGCAGTCGGGGGAGGGGCTCCTATAATTCACCCCTCCACTTT.